This T cell receptor beta chain was identified in a study of blood T cell repertoires in COVID-19. About the research overall: The United States, Italy and Spain were the sources of the acute and convalescent COVID-19 samples.

As originally analysed: Reference gene primer amplification gave nucleated cell count estimates. Profiling relied on immunoSEQ multiplex PCR, and the TCRdb table lists in-frame clones only, not all of them. V and J calls and clone size are copied from that table; D and trimming were computed from the DNA. The data hold approximately 70,000 clones, with 88% observed a single time. This TCR came from a human donor in a cohort sampled during active COVID-19. The sequencing input was peripheral blood.

DNA for the CDR3: TGTGCCAGCACCGAAAGAGGGAGCATGAACACTGAAGCTTTCTTT. Residues: CASTERGSMNTEAFF. V is TRBV7-8 and J is TRBJ1-1; D uncertain. This CDR3 contains 15 residues. Per germline, CDR1 SGHVS and CDR2 FQNEAQ. V gave up 7 bases and J gave up 0 bases, with 15 bases separating them.